This T cell receptor (beta chain) is from a study of blood T cell repertoires in COVID-19. Trimming took 0 bases from V and 6 from J; bases not matched to a gene: 6. There are 16 residues in the CDR3. CDR1 and CDR2 from the germline V gene are MNHEY and SVGEGT. The assay was immunoSEQ multiplex PCR, and TCRdb's table has in-frame clones only and misses some. The sample has 90,000 to 120,000 clones, roughly 84% seen once. Sequences were obtained from peripheral blood. The chain links TRBV6-2 or TRBV6-3 to TRBJ2-2; 8 bases agree with TRBD1. The receptor was isolated from a human donor in a cohort sampled during active COVID-19. The DNA for the CDR3 is TGTGCCAGCAGTTACTCTGGACAGGGCCCAGCCGGGGAGCTGTTTTTT. It yields the protein CASSYSGQGPAGELFF.